The 10 T cell receptor beta chains below all came from one sample that was sequenced in a study of CD8 T cells in ankylosing spondylitis. TCRdb re-analysed the 5' RACE reads in MiXCR, keeping a single row per CDR3 protein. The data hold 200,000 to 300,000 distinct CDR3 sequences, with roughly a tenth observed a single time. Sequencing was carried out using blood, either unsorted or a sorted T cell fraction (not recorded which). These receptors came from a male donor with ankylosing spondylitis or in good health (not recorded which).

This clonotype was observed at least ten times. The V gene is TRBV10-3, the J gene TRBJ2-7, with D perhaps assigned TRBD1 or TRBD2 (6 bases each). The CDR3 is made up of 14 amino acids. The germline gives CDR1 ENHRY, CDR2 SYGVKD. Trimming stripped 8 bases from V and 2 bases from J, with 16 bases between. As DNA, the CDR3 is TGTGCCATCTCACCGGCCGGGGGCCCCTACGAGCAGTACTTC. It yields the protein CAISPAGGPYEQYF.

The sample holds many counts of this clonotype. The chain joins TRBV29-1 to TRBJ1-1, with 7 bases identical to TRBD1. The CDR3 covers 13 residues. Per the germline V gene, CDR1 is SQVTM and CDR2 is ANQGSEA. V lost 5 bases, J lost 1 base, and 4 bases stayed unmatched. CDR3 nucleotides: TGCAGCGTTTGGACAGGTGGGAACACTGAAGCTTTCTTT. It encodes CSVWTGGNTEAFF. The full variable domain, with the rest looked up from reference TRBV29-1 and TRBJ1-1, is SAVISQKPSRDICQRGTSLTIQCQVDSQVTMMFWYRQQPGQSLTLIATANQGSEATYESGFVIDKFPISRPNLTFSTLTVSNMSPEDSSIYLCSVWTGGNTEAFFGQGTRLTVV.

This clonotype appeared many times. J is TRBJ2-7 and V is TRBV7-8; no definite D call. The CDR3 totals 15 residues. Trimming pared 3 bases from V and 0 bases from J, leaving 12 bases between. Germline CDR1 SGHVS, CDR2 FQNEAQ. Here the CDR3 reads CASSFVQERSYEQYF. DNA for the CDR3: TGTGCCAGCAGCTTTGTGCAGGAACGCTCCTACGAGCAGTACTTC. The whole variable domain, filled in from reference TRBV7-8 and TRBJ2-7, reads GAGVSQSPRYKVAKRGQDVALRCDPISGHVSLFWYQQALGQGPEFLTYFQNEAQLDKSGLPSDRFFAERPEGSVSTLKIQRTQQEDSAVYLCASSFVQERSYEQYFGPGTRLTVT.

The rearrangement joins TRBV2 to TRBJ2-1; D could derive from TRBD1 or TRBD2 (6 bases each). CDR3 size: 20 residues. In germline, CDR1 is SNHLY, CDR2 FYNNEI. Trimming left V 7 bases short and J 0 bases short, with 28 bases between. In DNA, the CDR3 is TGTGCCAGCATCTCACAACGAGACCCTTGGAGGGGGAGCTCCTACAATGAGCAGTTCTTC. Its translation is CASISQRDPWRGSSYNEQFF.

This clonotype was recorded many times. V usage is TRBV3-1 and J usage is TRBJ1-5, with D unclear. Germline V gene lookup returns CDR1 LGHDT and CDR2 YNNKEL (reference sequence). Between the trimmed V and J ends, which lost 4 bases and 6 bases, there was a span of 16 bases. This CDR3 spans 15 amino acids. The CDR3 nucleotides are TGTGCCAGCAGCCGGTATAACGACGGACCTCAGCCCCAGCATTTT. Amino acid sequence: CASSRYNDGPQPQHF.

This clonotype was seen a handful of times. The chain carries TRBV14 and TRBJ2-7; D remains unclear. This CDR3 is 14 amino acids long. The germline CDR1 and CDR2 sequences are SGHDN and FVKESK. V lost 3 bases to trimming and J lost 9 bases, with 18 bases between them. CDR3 in amino acids: CASSQDRHPQSQYF. The CDR3 nucleotides are TGTGCCAGCAGCCAGGATCGACACCCTCAATCGCAGTACTTC.

Ten or more counts support this clonotype. A junction end diverges from the germline sequence, so it may reflect a read error. The J gene is TRBJ2-5, the V gene TRBV12-3 or TRBV12-4, with TRBD2 identical over 8 bases. The CDR3 sequence is 14 residues long. The CDR3 nucleotides read TGTGCCAGCACTTTAGGTCCTAGCGGGGAGACCCAGTACTTC. This encodes CASTLGPSGETQYF.

This clonotype was seen at least ten times. V and J are TRBV2 and TRBJ1-1; D unresolved. Per the germline V gene, CDR1 is SNHLY and CDR2 is FYNNEI. V was clipped by 7 bases and J by 1 base, with 13 bases between them. There are 14 residues in the CDR3. The CDR3 protein is CASTSHRGNTEAFF. Here the CDR3 DNA reads TGTGCCAGCACCTCCCACCGGGGGAACACTGAAGCTTTCTTT.

This clonotype came up a few times. The rearrangement joins TRBV30 to TRBJ1-2; possibly TRBD1 for D (6 bases). The CDR3 is 12 amino acids. The germline V gene has CDR1 GTSNPN and CDR2 SVGIG (reference sequence). Trimming took off 4 bases at V and 3 bases at J, with 9 bases between the two ends. CDR3 sequence reads: CAWNRVDYGYTF. The CDR3 DNA follows: TGTGCCTGGAACAGGGTAGACTATGGCTACACCTTC.

The chain carries TRBV6-5 and TRBJ1-1; D is uncertain. This CDR3 is 14 amino acids long. CDR1 is MNHEY and CDR2 is SVGAGI in the germline V gene. V was trimmed by 3 bases and J by 4 bases, leaving 12 bases between them. The CDR3 here is CASSYRPAGTEAFF. The CDR3 DNA reads TGTGCCAGCAGTTATCGGCCGGCGGGCACTGAAGCTTTCTTT.